The T cell receptor (beta chain) under discussion was sequenced for a study of cytomegalovirus exposure and HLA in healthy donors. Study-wide results and caveats: A missense DCLRE1C variant was associated with V- and J-gene trimming of TCR beta chains in a later analysis, and an independent cohort replicated the association. The majority of CMV-associated TCR beta chains were reported as apparently HLA-restricted in a later analysis.

Although they were nominally healthy when sampled, donors likely had unrecorded immune exposures. 13 Jbeta primers and 60 Vbeta primers were used for the PCR. Libraries were prepared by immunoSEQ multiplex PCR; TCRdb keeps only in-frame clonotypes and omits some of them. The table has fewer than 45,000 clones, 60% to 80% seen once. CDR3 size: 15 residues. In germline, CDR1 is SGDLS, CDR2 YYNGEE. After removal of 4 bases from V and 2 bases from J, the junction contained 7 bases not matched to a gene. A few counts support this clone. Its matching antigen is unknown. This clonotype was obtained from a woman in her thirties in good health and CMV-seropositive. V is TRBV9 and J is TRBJ1-1; 8 nucleotides agree with TRBD1. Source material: PBMCs. The CDR3 reads CASSLGTGSNTEAFF. In nucleotides, the CDR3 is TGTGCCAGCAGCCTAGGGACAGGAAGTAACACTGAAGCTTTCTTT.